The sequence of this T cell receptor beta chain was determined in a study of regulatory T cells in long-lasting Graves disease (dated by TCRdb to the early 2020s). Notes on the research overall: Persistent Graves' disease was defined as antithyroid drug treatment for over 5 years with persistently positive TSH receptor autoantibodies. The study took place in China and was registered as a clinical trial. A total of some 33 samples were covered by TCR sequencing, comprising 13 persistent and 20 or so newly diagnosed Graves' disease patients. Peripheral blood TCR sequencing and RNA sequencing compared persistent Graves' disease patients with newly diagnosed Graves' disease patients. Persistent Graves' disease patients in the clinical cohort had taken antithyroid drugs for about 9.7 years on average. The full study reports these points: A larger number of public clonotypes was shared among persistent patients (approximately 3,000) than among newly diagnosed patients (around 970). The authors acknowledged the small sample size as a limitation that may reduce accuracy. Sequencing and analysis were restricted to the TCR beta chain. Persistent Graves' disease patients showed lower TCR Shannon entropy and fewer highly expanded clones than newly diagnosed patients, suggesting clonal expansion. Persistent disease showed preferential use of TRBV28, TRBJ1-2 and TRBJ2-5, whereas newly diagnosed disease favored TRBV20-1 and TRBJ2-1. The study examined only peripheral blood because the primary lesion, thyroid tissue, could not be accessed.

In the paper's terms, the time point label means: persistent/refractory GD, antithyroid drugs over 5 years with positive TRAb. RNA was extracted from PBMCs in TRIzol for both TCR sequencing and RNA sequencing. Graves' disease was diagnosed according to American Thyroid Association guidelines. Patients for the study were recruited at an endocrinology department in Xi'an, China. Each patient gave approximately 9.7 milliliters of peripheral blood, collected in an EDTA anticoagulant tube. PBMCs were isolated by Ficoll Paque Plus density gradient separation without further T cell sorting. An Agilent 2100 Bioanalyzer and agarose gel were used to check RNA quality, and a NanoDrop 2000 was used to measure RNA concentration. Of note for this clonotype: What antigen it recognizes has not been identified. Qualities for individual bases were not recorded, and no much larger clone is one base off.

V is pared back by 4 bases and J by 5 bases, with 14 bases lying between the germline termini. The germline V gene encodes CDR1 SEHNR and CDR2 FQNEAQ (reference sequence). The CDR3 sequence holds 14 residues, the cysteine and phenylalanine included. CDR3 DNA only is kept here, 42 bases in frame from base 1. The method behind the library was multiplex PCR. Sequencing was carried out with an Illumina HiSeq 4000. iRepertoire HTBI primers and Arm-PCR amplification of CDR3 regions were used to construct TCR beta libraries. Before sequencing, the PCR products went through gel purification. The study's processing was this. Across samples, roughly 60 TRBV and 15 or so TRBJ segments were identified and used for gene usage analysis of CDR3 amino acid clonotypes. Filtered high-quality paired reads were merged into contigs using COPE and FqMerger. BLAST was used to align contigs to IMGT TRBV, TRBD and TRBJ reference genes, with CDR3 defined following IMGT. Any clonotype with a frequency above 0.1% was classified as a highly expanded clone. Shannon entropy was used to measure repertoire diversity, and the Gini coefficient was used to measure V-J evenness. Public clonotypes were defined as clonotypes shared by more than one individual. In TCRdb, the public reads were trimmed at Q25 with fastp and aligned with MiXCR, with productive beta chains retained. Under each unique CDR3 protein, matching rows form one entry showing the most common genes and DNA. V and J calls and clone size were set by TCRdb, not the authors. For this sample there are about 400,000 distinct CDR3 sequences; under 25% appear just once. The top ten hold less than 25% of the sample.

The chain is made from TRBV7-9 and TRBJ2-5; the D segment could be TRBD2, given 6 matching bases. The material sequenced was peripheral blood mononuclear cells (PBMCs), taken when the disease was refractory, from a patient treated with antithyroid drugs. This clonotype was obtained from a female donor with Graves disease. The DNA reads as follows: TGTGCCAGCAGCTCCCCTCGCGGGACTGAGACCCAGTACTTC. Its protein is CASSSPRGTETQYF.